This T cell receptor beta chain was observed in a study of CD8+CD57+ T cells in acquired aplastic anemia. Across the whole study: 3 to 4 ug was the average amount of DNA from sorted CD4+ and CD8+ cells.

Patients selected for sequencing had displayed CD8+CD57+ cell expansion by flow cytometry. Profiles of TCR beta VDJ and CDR3 were generated from a genomic DNA template. In TCRdb, the reads were re-called with MiXCR into one record per CDR3 protein. This table holds around 200,000 distinct CDR3 sequences, approximately 65% found once. The CDR3 is 11 residues long. V shed 5 bases and J shed 9 bases, with 9 bases lying between them. The chain employs TRBV12-3 or TRBV12-4 and TRBJ2-3; unclear D gene. This clonotype was obtained from a human donor with aplastic anemia. What was sequenced was sorted CD4+, CD8+, or CD8+CD57+ T cells (not recorded which) from PBMCs. The CDR3 DNA sequence: TGTGCCAGCAGTGCTTCGGGCACGCAGTATTTT. Translating it yields CASSASGTQYF.